The rows below give T cell receptor beta chains drawn from one sample of a study of blood T cell repertoires in COVID-19. Method: immunoSEQ multiplex PCR; TCRdb's copy keeps in-frame clones and lacks some. The sample lists some 190,000 clones; roughly 87% were seen once. The specimen sequenced was PBMCs or T cells enriched from blood (not recorded which). These receptors were taken from a woman aged 40 to 50 with acute COVID-19. The CDR3 runs from the conserved cysteine through the conserved F or W. The order of the fields is J gene, clone size, V gene, D gene, CDR3 DNA, CDR3 protein. D genes are given only for firm matches. Clone size is not always given. Where it is, it says once, few, many or a class for expanded clones.

>TRBJ1-6|once|TRBV2|NA
TGTGCCAGCAGTTTTGACAGCCTTTATGGGACCCTCCACTTT
CASSFDSLYGTLHF
>TRBJ2-1|NA|TRBV2|TRBD2
TGTGCCAGCAGTGGTAGTAAGCGGGGGGGCGGTGGGCAGTTCTTC
CASSGSKRGGGGQFF
>TRBJ2-1|once|TRBV7-6|NA
TGTGCCAGCAGCTTAGAAGTTAGTCTGTACGGTGGTGAGCAGTTCTTC
CASSLEVSLYGGEQFF
>TRBJ2-2|NA|TRBV7-2|NA
TGTGCCAGCAGCTATTACCCGACTCTAGAGGGCGGGGAGCTGTTTTTT
CASSYYPTLEGGELFF
>TRBJ1-2|NA|TRBV6-5|NA
TGTGCCAGCAGAAAAACAGGGAATAATTATGGCTACACCTTC
CASRKTGNNYGYTF
>TRBJ1-6|NA|TRBV28|NA
TGTGCCAGCAGTTTATTTCGAAGGAGCTCCTATAATTCACCCCTCCACTTT
CASSLFRRSSYNSPLHF
>TRBJ2-5|NA|TRBV19|TRBD1
TGTGCCAGTAGTATCCAAACAGGGGGCGGATTAGAGACCCAGTACTTC
CASSIQTGGGLETQYF
>TRBJ2-1|NA|TRBV30|NA
TGTGCCTGGAGTACGGGCGGGTTGAGCTCCTACAATGAGCAGTTCTTC
CAWSTGGLSSYNEQFF
>TRBJ2-1|NA|TRBV2|TRBD1
TGTGCCAGCCGACTCCGGGACAGCTCCTACAATGAGCAGTTCTTC
CASRLRDSSYNEQFF
>TRBJ2-3|NA|TRBV7-2|NA
TGTGCCAGCAGCTTATCAGGGATGGGGTCAGATACGCAGTATTTT
CASSLSGMGSDTQYF
>TRBJ1-4|NA|TRBV15|NA
TGTGCCACCAGCAGAGCAGATGAAAAACTGTTTTTT
CATSRADEKLFF
>TRBJ2-1|NA|TRBV30|NA
TGTGCCTGGACTCTGGGGGGGGCTTACAATGAGCAGTTCTTC
CAWTLGGAYNEQFF
>TRBJ1-4|NA|TRBV7-9|NA
TGTGCCCTGGAGGGGCTTCAGGGTGCAACTAATGAAAAACTGTTTTTT
CALEGLQGATNEKLFF
>TRBJ1-4|NA|TRBV6-1|NA
TGTGCCAGCAGTGATTGGACAGCTCGGAATGAAAAACTGTTTTTT
CASSDWTARNEKLFF
>TRBJ2-7|NA|TRBV30|NA
TGTGCCTGGAGCGCCCGGAGCATGAGCTACGAGCAGTACTTC
CAWSARSMSYEQYF
>TRBJ2-5|NA|TRBV3-1/TRBV3-2|TRBD2
TGTGCCAGCAGTCGGGACTATTTCAACCAAGAGACCCAGTACTTC
CASSRDYFNQETQYF
>TRBJ2-7|NA|TRBV28|NA
TGTGCCAGCATCCAACCCCGGGGCTCCTACGAGCAGTACTTC
CASIQPRGSYEQYF
>TRBJ2-2|once|TRBV27|NA
TGTGCCACCCCACATGGATCGCGGGGAGCCGGGGAGCTGTTTTTT
CATPHGSRGAGELFF
>TRBJ2-6|NA|TRBV10-3|NA
TGTGCCATCAGTGAAGGGGGAACCGGGGGGACCTCTGGGGCCAACGTCCTGACTTTC
CAISEGGTGGTSGANVLTF
>TRBJ2-1|NA|TRBV27|TRBD2
TGTGCCAGCAGTGTGACTAGCGGGAGTGTGAATGAGCAGTTCTTC
CASSVTSGSVNEQFF
>TRBJ2-7|NA|TRBV2|TRBD2
TGTGCCAGCTTTCCGGGGGGGATCTTATCCTACGAGCAGTACTTC
CASFPGGILSYEQYF
>TRBJ1-1|NA|TRBV2|NA
TGTGCCAGCAGTGACGACAGGAGATCCACTGAAGCTTTCTTT
CASSDDRRSTEAFF
>TRBJ2-5|NA|TRBV12-3/TRBV12-4|NA
TGTGCCAGCAGTTTCGACTCAGAAGAGACCCAGTACTTC
CASSFDSEETQYF
>TRBJ2-3|NA|TRBV7-3|TRBD2
TGTGCCAGCAGCTTAAGTCTAGCGGGGAACACAGATACGCAGTATTTT
CASSLSLAGNTDTQYF
>TRBJ2-1|NA|TRBV28|TRBD2
TGTGCCAGCAGCATCACGGGACTAGCGGGCCTTCTATCCGGCTCCTACAATGAGCAGTTCTTC
CASSITGLAGLLSGSYNEQFF
>TRBJ2-1|NA|TRBV5-4|TRBD2
TGTGCCAGCAGCTTGCAAAGCGGGAGCTCCTACAATGAGCAGTTCTTC
CASSLQSGSSYNEQFF
>TRBJ1-2|NA|TRBV21-1|NA
TGTGCCAGCAGCAAAGTAGTTACGGGACAGGGAGGTGGCTACACCTTC
CASSKVVTGQGGGYTF
>TRBJ2-3|NA|TRBV5-1|NA
TGCGCCAGCAGCCTCTGGACTATGGATACGCAGTATTTT
CASSLWTMDTQYF
>TRBJ1-4|NA|TRBV30|NA
TGTGCCTGGAGGGGCCGATCTAATGAAAAACTGTTTTTT
CAWRGRSNEKLFF
>TRBJ1-1|NA|TRBV18|TRBD1
TGTGCCAGCTCACCACGGGACAGGTGGGCTTTCTTT
CASSPRDRWAFF
>TRBJ1-1|NA|TRBV6-4|TRBD1
TGTGCCAGCAGTGACGTGGGCAGGGGGAAAGTTAGCACTGAAGCTTTCTTT
CASSDVGRGKVSTEAFF
>TRBJ2-2|NA|TRBV9|TRBD2
TGTGCCAGCAGCGTTGCAGCGGGAGGTAACACCGGGGAGCTGTTTTTT
CASSVAAGGNTGELFF
>TRBJ2-6|NA|TRBV7-8|TRBD2
TGTGCCAGCAGCTTAGGGGGGGGCTCTGGGGCCAACGTCCTGACTTTC
CASSLGGGSGANVLTF
>TRBJ1-4|NA|TRBV27|NA
TGTGCCAGCATGAGTCGGACAGCAACTAATGAAAAACTGTTTTTT
CASMSRTATNEKLFF
>TRBJ2-1|NA|TRBV4-3|TRBD2
TGCGCCAGCAGCCAATTAGTCGGGGGGTCTTACAATGAGCAGTTCTTC
CASSQLVGGSYNEQFF
>TRBJ1-1|NA|TRBV7-3|NA
TGTGCCAGCAGCTCTCCCCAGGGGAACACTGAAGCTTTCTTT
CASSSPQGNTEAFF
>TRBJ1-6|few|TRBV7-3|NA
TGTGCCAGCAGCTTAACCACAGGTTACAATTCACCCCTCCACTTT
CASSLTTGYNSPLHF